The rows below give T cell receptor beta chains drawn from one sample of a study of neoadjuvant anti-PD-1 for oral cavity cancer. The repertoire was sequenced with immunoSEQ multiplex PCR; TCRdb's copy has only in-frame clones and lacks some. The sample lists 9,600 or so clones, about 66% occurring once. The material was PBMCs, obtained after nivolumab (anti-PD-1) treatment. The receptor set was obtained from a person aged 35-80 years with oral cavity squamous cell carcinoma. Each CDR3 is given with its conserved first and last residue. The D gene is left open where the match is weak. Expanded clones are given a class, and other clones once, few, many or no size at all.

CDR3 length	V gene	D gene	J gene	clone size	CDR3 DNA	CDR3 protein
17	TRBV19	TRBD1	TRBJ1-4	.	TGTGCCAGTAGTACGGACAGGGACCCCACAACTAATGAAAAACTGTTTTTT	CASSTDRDPTTNEKLFF
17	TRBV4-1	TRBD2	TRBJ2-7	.	TGCGCCAGCAGCCCTCCACCTAGCGGCGGTCGGGGCTACGAGCAGTACTTC	CASSPPPSGGRGYEQYF
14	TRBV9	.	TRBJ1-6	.	TGTGCCAGCAGCGTGAAGGGTAGTGGATCACCCCTCCACTTT	CASSVKGSGSPLHF
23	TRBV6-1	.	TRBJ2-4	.	TGTGCCAGCAGTGAAGCGCGTCTGGTGGGTTCGCCCCCACCGATAAAGCCCAAAAACATTCAGTACTTC	CASSEARLVGSPPPIKPKNIQYF
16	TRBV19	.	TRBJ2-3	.	TGTGCCAGTAGTCCCGACCCAGGCCTGAGCACAGATACGCAGTATTTT	CASSPDPGLSTDTQYF
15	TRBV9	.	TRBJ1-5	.	TGTGCCAGCAGCGTAGACGTAAGGGGAGATCAGCCCCAGCATTTT	CASSVDVRGDQPQHF
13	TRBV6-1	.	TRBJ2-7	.	TGTGCCAGCAGTTTGCGGGAATTCCGGGAGCAGTACTTC	CASSLREFREQYF
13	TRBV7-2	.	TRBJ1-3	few	TGTGCCAGCAGCTCCACAACGGGAAACACCATATATTTT	CASSSTTGNTIYF
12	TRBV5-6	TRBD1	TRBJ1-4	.	TGTGCCAGCCGCAGACAGGGGGAAAAACTGTTTTTT	CASRRQGEKLFF
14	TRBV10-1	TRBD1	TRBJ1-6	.	TGCGCCAGCAGTGACCAGGGGGTTAGTTCACCCCTCCACTTT	CASSDQGVSSPLHF
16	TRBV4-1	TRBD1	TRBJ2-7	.	TGCGCCAGCACGGGGACAGGAAAACCCAACGACTACGAGCAGTACTTC	CASTGTGKPNDYEQYF
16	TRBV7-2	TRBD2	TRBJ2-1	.	TGTGCCAGCAGCAACAGCGGGGGGGGCGGACGGAATGAGCAGTTCTTC	CASSNSGGGGRNEQFF
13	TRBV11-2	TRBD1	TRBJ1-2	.	TGTGCCAGCAGCACTGACAGGGCCCGCGGCTACACCTTC	CASSTDRARGYTF
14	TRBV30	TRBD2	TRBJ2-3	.	TGTGCCTGGACCAGTAGCGGGAGAGGGGATACGCAGTATTTT	CAWTSSGRGDTQYF
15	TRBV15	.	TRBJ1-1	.	TGTGCCACCAGCAGAGGTAGGGGCATGAACACTGAAGCTTTCTTT	CATSRGRGMNTEAFF
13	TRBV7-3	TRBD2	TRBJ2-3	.	TGTGCCAGCAGCTTAAGGAGAGATAGCGGGGCGTATTTT	CASSLRRDSGAYF